The rows below give T cell receptor beta chains drawn from one sample of a study of blood T cells in healthy people across ages. From the 5' RACE reads, TCRdb called clonotypes with MiXCR, one entry per CDR3 protein. In the table there are around 780,000 distinct CDR3 sequences, roughly three fifths of which are singletons. Sequenced sample: blood. These receptors originate from a man aged 40-50 years in good health. CDR3s include the opening cysteine and the closing phenylalanine or tryptophan.

J: TRBJ2-3
V: TRBV11-2
CDR3: CASSSGTSGGAKQYF

J: TRBJ1-2
V: TRBV5-5
CDR3: CASSPRGENGYTF

J: TRBJ1-1
V: TRBV29-1
CDR3: CSVEVNSGTEAFF

J: TRBJ1-1
V: TRBV7-9
CDR3: CASSLLQGEAFF

J: TRBJ1-4
V: TRBV18
CDR3: CASSPGRSGLFF

J: NA
V: TRBV6-5
CDR3: CASSYSDQVGEQYF

J: TRBJ2-7
V: TRBV7-9
CDR3: CASSSRTVGRASYEQYF

J: TRBJ2-7
V: TRBV4-2
CDR3: CASSQEGAEQYF

J: TRBJ1-1
V: TRBV2
CDR3: CASNRERGNTEAFF

J: NA
V: TRBV27
CDR3: CASSGRLEQYF

J: TRBJ1-2
V: TRBV29-1
CDR3: CSVGGTPPVGGYTF

J: TRBJ2-6
V: TRBV12-3/TRBV12-4
CDR3: CASSFSFEASGANVLTF

J: TRBJ2-1
V: TRBV27
CDR3: CASSFTGTGYNEQFF

J: NA
V: TRBV14
CDR3: CASSHALTPGGETQYF

J: TRBJ2-7
V: TRBV7-2
CDR3: CASSEGFAYEQYF

J: TRBJ1-1
V: TRBV20-1
CDR3: CSATRTGRRDTEAFF

J: TRBJ1-4
V: TRBV15
CDR3: CATQTGTGVEKLFF

J: TRBJ2-6
V: TRBV19
CDR3: CASSDQFSGANVLTF

J: NA
V: TRBV20-1
CDR3: CSARNEGKRADTQHF

J: TRBJ1-4
V: TRBV27
CDR3: CASSSWDNEKLFF

J: TRBJ1-6
V: TRBV7-2
CDR3: CASSLDYRNSPLHF

J: TRBJ2-3
V: TRBV29-1
CDR3: CSVEGLGSTDTQYF

J: TRBJ2-2
V: TRBV7-2
CDR3: CASSSKRAPDPGELFF

J: TRBJ2-6
V: TRBV11-2
CDR3: CASSFDDFPGANVLTF

J: TRBJ1-2
V: TRBV12-3/TRBV12-4
CDR3: CASSVTGWHGYTF

J: TRBJ1-1
V: TRBV28
CDR3: CASTLDSGIEAFF

J: TRBJ1-6
V: TRBV28
CDR3: CATMPGGISPLHF

J: TRBJ1-2
V: TRBV28
CDR3: CASSPLPGDGGYTF